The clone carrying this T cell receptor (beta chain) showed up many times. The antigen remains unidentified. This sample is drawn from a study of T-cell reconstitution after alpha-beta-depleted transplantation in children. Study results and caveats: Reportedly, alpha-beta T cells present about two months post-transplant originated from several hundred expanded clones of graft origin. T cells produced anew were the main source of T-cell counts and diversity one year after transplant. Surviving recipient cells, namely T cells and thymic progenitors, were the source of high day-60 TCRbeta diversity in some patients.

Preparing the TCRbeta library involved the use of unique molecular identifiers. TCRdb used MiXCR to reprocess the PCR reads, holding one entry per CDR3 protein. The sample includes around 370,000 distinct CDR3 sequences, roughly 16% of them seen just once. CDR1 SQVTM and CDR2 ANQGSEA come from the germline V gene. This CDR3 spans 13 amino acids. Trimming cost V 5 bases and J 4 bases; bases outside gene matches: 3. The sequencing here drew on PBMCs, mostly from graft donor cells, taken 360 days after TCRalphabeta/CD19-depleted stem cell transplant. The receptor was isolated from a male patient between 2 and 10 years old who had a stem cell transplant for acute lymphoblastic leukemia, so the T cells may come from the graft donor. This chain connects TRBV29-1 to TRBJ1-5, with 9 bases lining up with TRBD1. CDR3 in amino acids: CSVPGQGNQPQHF. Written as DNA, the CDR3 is TGCAGCGTTCCGGGACAGGGAAATCAGCCCCAGCATTTT. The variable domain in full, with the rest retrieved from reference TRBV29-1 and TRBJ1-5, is SAVISQKPSRDICQRGTSLTIQCQVDSQVTMMFWYRQQPGQSLTLIATANQGSEATYESGFVIDKFPISRPNLTFSTLTVSNMSPEDSSIYLCSVPGQGNQPQHFGDGTRLSIL.